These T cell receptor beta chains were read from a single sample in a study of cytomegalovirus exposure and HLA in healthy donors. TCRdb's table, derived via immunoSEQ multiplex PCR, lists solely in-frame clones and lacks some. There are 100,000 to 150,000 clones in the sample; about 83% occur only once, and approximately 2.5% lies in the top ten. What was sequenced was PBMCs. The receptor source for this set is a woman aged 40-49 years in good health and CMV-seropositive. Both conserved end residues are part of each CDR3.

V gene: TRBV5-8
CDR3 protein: CASSLTGSGNTIYF

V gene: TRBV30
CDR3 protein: CAWSGASGWAGANVLTF

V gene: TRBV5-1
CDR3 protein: CASSSGQGDSPLHF

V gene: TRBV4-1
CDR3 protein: CASSQLAGAYNEQFF

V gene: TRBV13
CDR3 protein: CASSYNRGAEAFF

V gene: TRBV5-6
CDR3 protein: CASSQPISEQYF

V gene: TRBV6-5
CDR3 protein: CASSTSDSGANVLTF

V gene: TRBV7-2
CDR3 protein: CASSASGNSYEQYF

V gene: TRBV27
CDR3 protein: CASSSRTGSYEQYF

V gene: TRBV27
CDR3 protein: CASSLGTGSYGYTF

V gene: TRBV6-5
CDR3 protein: CASTTVTGTEAFF

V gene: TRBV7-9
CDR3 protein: CASSLIAPALGQRYEQYF

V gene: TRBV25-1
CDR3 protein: CASSVASGPWEQYF

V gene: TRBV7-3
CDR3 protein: CASSFRLAGLDEQFF

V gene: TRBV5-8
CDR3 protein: CASSLLRGSYNEQFF

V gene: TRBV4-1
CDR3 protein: CASSQDLGRGGNQPQHF

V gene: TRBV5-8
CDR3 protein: CASSLVSTSLSDTQYF

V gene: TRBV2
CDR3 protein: CASSPTLAGPSTDTQYF

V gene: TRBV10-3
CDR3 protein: CAISRLAGPYNEQFF

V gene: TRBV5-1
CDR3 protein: CASSPRTPGGRTDTQYF